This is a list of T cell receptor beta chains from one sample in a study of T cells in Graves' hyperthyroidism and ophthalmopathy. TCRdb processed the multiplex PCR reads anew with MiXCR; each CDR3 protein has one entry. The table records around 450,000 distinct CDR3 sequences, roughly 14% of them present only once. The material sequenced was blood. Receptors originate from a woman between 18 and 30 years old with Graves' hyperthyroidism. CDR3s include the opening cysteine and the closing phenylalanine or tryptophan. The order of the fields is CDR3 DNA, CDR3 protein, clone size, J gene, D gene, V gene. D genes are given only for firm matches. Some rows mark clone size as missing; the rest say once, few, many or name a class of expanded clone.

cdr3_nt: TGCGCCAGCAGGGGGGTCTTAAACACTGAAGCTTTCTTT; cdr3_aa: CASRGVLNTEAFF; clone_size: many; j_call: TRBJ1-1; d_call: NA; v_call: TRBV5-1
cdr3_nt: TGTGCCAGCACCCCGAACCCCACTGGGTATGGCTACACCTTC; cdr3_aa: CASTPNPTGYGYTF; clone_size: few; j_call: TRBJ1-2; d_call: NA; v_call: TRBV6-1
cdr3_nt: TGTGCCTGGAGTTCCTCGGGCAGAATGAACACTGAAGCTTTCTTT; cdr3_aa: CAWSSSGRMNTEAFF; clone_size: few; j_call: TRBJ1-1; d_call: NA; v_call: TRBV30
cdr3_nt: TGTGCCAGCAGCTTGGGCGCTTATACGCAGTATTTT; cdr3_aa: CASSLGAYTQYF; clone_size: NA; j_call: TRBJ2-3; d_call: NA; v_call: TRBV5-6
cdr3_nt: TGTGCCAGCAGCCAAGGCGGGAGCTCCTACAATGAGCAGTTCTTC; cdr3_aa: CASSQGGSSYNEQFF; clone_size: many; j_call: TRBJ2-1; d_call: TRBD2; v_call: TRBV4-3
cdr3_nt: TGTGCCAGCTCACCACTCGGGACAGATAATTCACCCCTCCACTTT; cdr3_aa: CASSPLGTDNSPLHF; clone_size: many; j_call: TRBJ1-6; d_call: TRBD1; v_call: TRBV18
cdr3_nt: TGCAGTGCTCCCCCCGGGCACCCCGGGGAGCTGTTTTTT; cdr3_aa: CSAPPGHPGELFF; clone_size: many; j_call: TRBJ2-2; d_call: NA; v_call: TRBV20-1
cdr3_nt: TGTGCCAGTAGTATGGGACTAGCGGACCAAGAGACCCAGTACTTC; cdr3_aa: CASSMGLADQETQYF; clone_size: many; j_call: TRBJ2-5; d_call: TRBD2; v_call: TRBV19
cdr3_nt: TGCGCCAGCAGCTCCCTCCAACACACCGGGGAGCTGTTTTTT; cdr3_aa: CASSSLQHTGELFF; clone_size: many; j_call: TRBJ2-2; d_call: NA; v_call: TRBV5-1
cdr3_nt: TGTGCCAGCAGCCAAGATTTCACCCTCCCGCACAACACTGAAGCTTTCTTT; cdr3_aa: CASSQDFTLPHNTEAFF; clone_size: many; j_call: TRBJ1-1; d_call: NA; v_call: TRBV14
cdr3_nt: TGCGCCAGCAGCCAGTCCAGGGTTGCTTCTAATGAAAAACTGTTTTTT; cdr3_aa: CASSQSRVASNEKLFF; clone_size: NA; j_call: TRBJ1-4; d_call: NA; v_call: TRBV4-1
cdr3_nt: TGCAGTGCTAGGGGTCAGGGTAACTATGGCTACACCTTC; cdr3_aa: CSARGQGNYGYTF; clone_size: NA; j_call: TRBJ1-2; d_call: NA; v_call: TRBV20-1
cdr3_nt: TGTGCCAGCTCACCCGGGGTTGTGCAGTTCTTC; cdr3_aa: CASSPGVVQFF; clone_size: many; j_call: TRBJ2-1; d_call: NA; v_call: TRBV18
cdr3_nt: TGTGCCAGCAGTGAAAAAGAGTACGATGAGCAGTTCTTC; cdr3_aa: CASSEKEYDEQFF; clone_size: few; j_call: TRBJ2-1; d_call: NA; v_call: TRBV6-1
cdr3_nt: TGTGCCAGCAGCCAAGAGTGGGCCCAGGGGGCTGGGGATAATAACGCCCTCCACTTT; cdr3_aa: CASSQEWAQGAGDNNALHF; clone_size: NA; j_call: TRBJ1-6; d_call: TRBD1; v_call: TRBV14
cdr3_nt: TGTGCCAGCTCACCTCAGGGGGCCGGCACAGATACGCAGTATTTT; cdr3_aa: CASSPQGAGTDTQYF; clone_size: many; j_call: TRBJ2-3; d_call: TRBD1; v_call: TRBV18
cdr3_nt: TGTGCCAGCAGCTCGGACAGGGTGACCGGGGAGCTGTTTTTT; cdr3_aa: CASSSDRVTGELFF; clone_size: NA; j_call: TRBJ2-2; d_call: TRBD1; v_call: TRBV7-3
cdr3_nt: TGTGCCAGCAGTGGAACAGGGATGAGCACAGATACGCAGTATTTT; cdr3_aa: CASSGTGMSTDTQYF; clone_size: NA; j_call: TRBJ2-3; d_call: NA; v_call: TRBV25-1
cdr3_nt: TGCGCCAGCAGTGATCACAGGGGAATCGGGAGCGAGCAGTACTTC; cdr3_aa: CASSDHRGIGSEQYF; clone_size: NA; j_call: TRBJ2-7; d_call: NA; v_call: TRBV10-2
cdr3_nt: TGCGCCAGCAGTGCCTGGTACCAAGAGACCCAGTACTTC; cdr3_aa: CASSAWYQETQYF; clone_size: NA; j_call: TRBJ2-5; d_call: NA; v_call: TRBV10-2
cdr3_nt: TGTGCCAGCAGCCTAAAGTTTGCGGGGGGGCCCACCGGGGAGCTGTTTTTT; cdr3_aa: CASSLKFAGGPTGELFF; clone_size: NA; j_call: TRBJ2-2; d_call: TRBD2; v_call: TRBV3-1
cdr3_nt: TGTGCCAGCAGCCAGTCGCAGGGATATGGCTACACCTTC; cdr3_aa: CASSQSQGYGYTF; clone_size: many; j_call: TRBJ1-2; d_call: NA; v_call: TRBV11-2
cdr3_nt: TGTGCCAGCAGTTTAGCCAGGGGCCTTAATGAAGCTTTCTTT; cdr3_aa: CASSLARGLNEAFF; clone_size: many; j_call: TRBJ1-1; d_call: NA; v_call: TRBV12-3/TRBV12-4
cdr3_nt: TGCAGTGCTTGGGGTCGATCTCGGGAGCAGTACTTC; cdr3_aa: CSAWGRSREQYF; clone_size: few; j_call: TRBJ2-7; d_call: NA; v_call: TRBV20-1
cdr3_nt: TGTGCCAGCAGCTTACGTAGGGGTCAGCCCCAGCATTTT; cdr3_aa: CASSLRRGQPQHF; clone_size: many; j_call: TRBJ1-5; d_call: NA; v_call: TRBV7-2
cdr3_nt: TGTGCCAGCAGCCGCCTCCCAGAGAGGGATGAGCAGTTCTTC; cdr3_aa: CASSRLPERDEQFF; clone_size: NA; j_call: TRBJ2-1; d_call: NA; v_call: TRBV7-6
cdr3_nt: TGCAGCGTTGACGACAGGGGCAATGAGCAGTACTTC; cdr3_aa: CSVDDRGNEQYF; clone_size: NA; j_call: TRBJ2-7; d_call: TRBD1; v_call: TRBV29-1
cdr3_nt: TGCGCCAGCAGCTTGGGTGGCAGGGGGGGTATCTACGAGCAGTACTTC; cdr3_aa: CASSLGGRGGIYEQYF; clone_size: many; j_call: TRBJ2-7; d_call: NA; v_call: TRBV5-1
cdr3_nt: TGCGCCAGCAGCTTGAGCCCTAGCGGGATCCAAAACATTCAGTACTTC; cdr3_aa: CASSLSPSGIQNIQYF; clone_size: many; j_call: TRBJ2-4; d_call: TRBD2; v_call: TRBV5-1
cdr3_nt: TGTGCCAGCAGTAGGGGAGCGAACACTGAAGCTTTCTTT; cdr3_aa: CASSRGANTEAFF; clone_size: many; j_call: TRBJ1-1; d_call: NA; v_call: TRBV2
cdr3_nt: TGTGCCAGCAGTTTCGCTGGTATGGGGCGTTCCGGGGCCAACGTCCTGACTTTC; cdr3_aa: CASSFAGMGRSGANVLTF; clone_size: many; j_call: TRBJ2-6; d_call: NA; v_call: TRBV12-3/TRBV12-4
cdr3_nt: TGTGCCACCTCACCGGACCGCTACGAGCAGTACTTC; cdr3_aa: CATSPDRYEQYF; clone_size: NA; j_call: TRBJ2-7; d_call: NA; v_call: TRBV15
cdr3_nt: TGTGCCAGCAGTTTAACAGAGGGCTCACCCCTCCACTTT; cdr3_aa: CASSLTEGSPLHF; clone_size: NA; j_call: TRBJ1-6; d_call: NA; v_call: TRBV27
cdr3_nt: TGTGCCAGCAGTTACTCGAAGCGGGTCCCAGGGATAACAGATACGCAGTATTTT; cdr3_aa: CASSYSKRVPGITDTQYF; clone_size: few; j_call: TRBJ2-3; d_call: NA; v_call: TRBV6-2/TRBV6-3
cdr3_nt: TGCAGTGCCCCCTCCGGGATAGCCAAAAACATTCAGTACTTC; cdr3_aa: CSAPSGIAKNIQYF; clone_size: NA; j_call: TRBJ2-4; d_call: NA; v_call: TRBV20-1
cdr3_nt: TGTGCCAGCAGTTTAACTGCCAGACACGGGGAGCTGTTTTTT; cdr3_aa: CASSLTARHGELFF; clone_size: many; j_call: TRBJ2-2; d_call: NA; v_call: TRBV12-3/TRBV12-4
cdr3_nt: TGTGCCAGCAGCCAAGAACAATCCCAAGAGACCCAGTACTTC; cdr3_aa: CASSQEQSQETQYF; clone_size: many; j_call: TRBJ2-5; d_call: NA; v_call: TRBV3-1
cdr3_nt: TGTGCCAGCAGCTTAAACAGGAATACGCAGTATTTT; cdr3_aa: CASSLNRNTQYF; clone_size: many; j_call: TRBJ2-3; d_call: NA; v_call: TRBV7-2
cdr3_nt: TGTGCCAGCAGTCCGACAAACCCCGGGACAGGGGGAAACATTCAGTACTTC; cdr3_aa: CASSPTNPGTGGNIQYF; clone_size: NA; j_call: TRBJ2-4; d_call: TRBD1; v_call: TRBV12-3/TRBV12-4
cdr3_nt: TGTGCCAGCAGGTCGGCTACACTCTCCTACAATGAGCAGTTCTTC; cdr3_aa: CASRSATLSYNEQFF; clone_size: many; j_call: TRBJ2-1; d_call: NA; v_call: TRBV2
cdr3_nt: TGTGCCAGCAGTGAGGGGCTAGCGGGAGGCCGCTTGTACTTC; cdr3_aa: CASSEGLAGGRLYF; clone_size: NA; j_call: TRBJ2-7; d_call: TRBD2; v_call: TRBV2
cdr3_nt: TGTGCCAGCAGCTTTCGGGCGGGGGTTGGTACCGGGGAGCTGTTTTTT; cdr3_aa: CASSFRAGVGTGELFF; clone_size: many; j_call: TRBJ2-2; d_call: TRBD2; v_call: TRBV7-2
cdr3_nt: TGTGCCAGCGTCCGGGAGGGCTCAGATACGCAGTATTTT; cdr3_aa: CASVREGSDTQYF; clone_size: few; j_call: TRBJ2-3; d_call: TRBD2; v_call: TRBV7-6
cdr3_nt: TGCGCCAGCAGCCCACTTGCGGGCCCCTCCTACAATGAGCAGTTCTTC; cdr3_aa: CASSPLAGPSYNEQFF; clone_size: NA; j_call: TRBJ2-1; d_call: NA; v_call: TRBV5-1
cdr3_nt: TGCAGTGCTGAGGGACTAGCGGGAAATGGTATGGAAGATACGCAGTATTTT; cdr3_aa: CSAEGLAGNGMEDTQYF; clone_size: many; j_call: TRBJ2-3; d_call: TRBD2; v_call: TRBV20-1
cdr3_nt: TGTGCCAGCAGCGCCGCCCGGGGAGGGAACACTGAAGCTTTCTTT; cdr3_aa: CASSAARGGNTEAFF; clone_size: few; j_call: TRBJ1-1; d_call: NA; v_call: TRBV5-8
cdr3_nt: TGTGCCAGCAGCTTATCCCGCGACACCTTC; cdr3_aa: CASSLSRDTF; clone_size: many; j_call: TRBJ1-2; d_call: NA; v_call: TRBV7-3
cdr3_nt: TGCAGTGCCGCTGTGTGGGCCCAAGAGACCCAGTACTTC; cdr3_aa: CSAAVWAQETQYF; clone_size: many; j_call: TRBJ2-5; d_call: NA; v_call: TRBV20-1
cdr3_nt: TGTGCCAGCAGTAGATGGCCGGGACAGGGGGAGTACGAGCAGTACTTC; cdr3_aa: CASSRWPGQGEYEQYF; clone_size: few; j_call: TRBJ2-7; d_call: TRBD1; v_call: TRBV27
cdr3_nt: TGCAGTGCTACGCACCGTGGGACTAGCGGGAGTAATGAGCAGTTCTTC; cdr3_aa: CSATHRGTSGSNEQFF; clone_size: few; j_call: TRBJ2-1; d_call: TRBD2; v_call: TRBV20-1
cdr3_nt: TGTGCCAGCAGCTTATCCGGGACACCCACGGGGGAGACCCAGTACTTC; cdr3_aa: CASSLSGTPTGETQYF; clone_size: many; j_call: TRBJ2-5; d_call: NA; v_call: TRBV7-3